What follows are 5 T cell receptor beta chains derived from one specimen sequenced in a study of shared clonotypes between healthy human individuals. Assay used: immunoSEQ multiplex PCR; TCRdb lists only in-frame clones, some missing. This table holds hundreds of thousands of clones, roughly 70% found once. The sample taken for sequencing was memory CD4+ T cells sorted from blood. The sample's subset: CD45RA-negative fraction. These receptors were collected from a woman between 25 and 40 years old in good health.

Only one count was recorded for this clone. This chain uses TRBV10-2 with TRBJ2-5; 7 bases match TRBD2. V lost 8 bases to trimming and J lost 4 bases; unmatched junction nucleotides: 10. This CDR3 is built from 14 residues. The germline gives CDR1 WSHSY, CDR2 SAAADI. The CDR3 sequence is CASRLREIGETQYF. As DNA, the CDR3 is TGCGCCAGCCGTTTGCGGGAGATTGGAGAGACCCAGTACTTC.

This sequence joins TRBV28 and TRBJ2-7; maybe TRBD2 (6 bases). V was pared by 3 bases and J by 3 bases, with 12 bases between. Germline assignment: CDR1 MDHEN and CDR2 SYDVKM. The CDR3 has 14 residues. This CDR3 is CASSLIGRDYEQYF. CDR3 nucleotide sequence: TGTGCCAGCAGTTTGATAGGGCGGGACTACGAGCAGTACTTC.

The V and J genes are TRBV2 and TRBJ2-3; maybe TRBD1 (6 bases). CDR1 is SNHLY and CDR2 is FYNNEI in the germline V gene. The CDR3 runs 14 residues. V lost 11 bases to trimming and J lost 2 bases, with 17 bases between them. CDR3 bases: TGTGCCCGCGTTGACAGGCCCACCACAGATACGCAGTATTTT. Its translation is CARVDRPTTDTQYF. The full variable domain, in which reference TRBV2 and TRBJ2-3 provide the parts outside the CDR3, is EPEVTQTPSHQVTQMGQEVILRCVPISNHLYFYWYRQILGQKVEFLVSFYNNEISEKSEIFDDQFSVERPDGSNFTLKIRSTKLEDSAMYFCARVDRPTTDTQYFGPGTRLTVL.

The chain joins TRBV13 to TRBJ2-1; D perhaps matches TRBD2 (6 bases). Germline V gives CDR1 PRHDT, CDR2 FYEKMQ (reference sequence). The V gene lost 5 bases and the J gene lost 7 bases, with 15 bases spanning the gap. The CDR3 contains 14 residues. The CDR3 DNA sequence: TGTGCCAGCAGCCCCCGGGACTGGGGAAATGAGCAGTTCTTC. Amino acids: CASSPRDWGNEQFF. The full variable domain, its missing parts supplied by reference TRBV13 and TRBJ2-1, is AAGVIQSPRHLIKEKRETATLKCYPIPRHDTVYWYQQGPGQDPQFLISFYEKMQSDKGSIPDRFSAQQFSDYHSELNMSSLELGDSALYFCASSPRDWGNEQFFGPGTRLTVL.

This clone came up once. The V and J genes are TRBV7-9 and TRBJ2-5, with 9 nucleotides matching TRBD2. The V gene end was trimmed by 2 bases and the J gene end by 1 base; junction bases not matched to a gene: 5. Germline values: CDR1 SEHNR, CDR2 FQNEAQ (reference sequence). This CDR3 has 16 residues. CDR3 sequence: CASSLFLAGTQETQYF. In nucleotides, the CDR3 is TGTGCCAGCAGCTTATTTCTAGCGGGGACCCAAGAGACCCAGTACTTC.